The 21 T cell receptor beta chains reported below all come from one sample, sequenced in a study of blood T cells in healthy people across ages. Next came a second PCR, run for 7 to 11 cycles, which used a sample-barcoded 5' primer along with a J-beta primer mix. Via MiXCR, TCRdb re-called the 5' RACE reads, giving one row per CDR3 protein. The data hold about 1,800,000 distinct CDR3 sequences, with roughly 30% observed a single time. The sample consisted of blood. The receptors were sampled from a woman aged 30 to 39 in good health.

This chain links TRBV12-5 with TRBJ1-1, with 7 positions matching TRBD1. Germline CDR1 LGHNT, CDR2 FRNRAP. The length of the CDR3 is 16 residues. Trimming removed 3 bases from V and 5 bases from J; junction bases left unmatched: 12. CDR3 DNA: TGTGCTAGTGGTTTTGTAGTTGAGGGGGCGAATACTGAAGCTTTCTTT. This codes for CASGFVVEGANTEAFF. Filled out from reference TRBV12-5 and TRBJ1-1, the complete variable domain reads DARVTQTPRHKVTEMGQEVTMRCQPILGHNTVFWYRQTMMQGLELLAYFRNRAPLDDSGMPKDRFSAEMPDATLATLKIQPSEPRDSAVYFCASGFVVEGANTEAFFGQGTRLTVV.

This clonotype has at least ten counts. The V and J genes are TRBV7-3 and TRBJ2-3; D might be TRBD2 (6 bases). V lost 5 bases, J lost 2 bases, and 14 bases lay in between. Per the germline V gene, CDR1 is SGHTA and CDR2 is FQGTGA. This CDR3 is 15 amino acids long. The CDR3: CASSQEGGNTDTQYF. DNA for the CDR3: TGTGCCAGCAGCCAAGAAGGAGGGAACACAGATACGCAGTATTTT. The whole variable domain, remainder taken from reference TRBV7-3 and TRBJ2-3, is GAGVSQTPSNKVTEKGKYVELRCDPISGHTALYWYRQSLGQGPEFLIYFQGTGAADDSGLPNDRFFAVRPEGSVSTLKIQRTERGDSAVYLCASSQEGGNTDTQYFGPGTRLTVL.

Details on this clonotype: A much larger clone differs from this one at a single base, so this may be a read error. The genes are TRBV10-3 and TRBJ2-5; 8 bases are a match to TRBD1. The J call may be in error: the DNA end matches TRBJ2-7 better. Germline CDR1 ENHRY, CDR2 SYGVKD. The CDR3 consists of 15 residues. CDR3 in amino acids: CATSESGGKSYEQYF. Written as DNA, the CDR3 is TGTGCCACCAGTGAATCAGGGGGCAAAAGCTACGAGCAGTACTTC.

This chain uses TRBV12-3 or TRBV12-4 with TRBJ2-1; 10 positions match TRBD2. The trim removed 6 bases at V and 8 bases at J, leaving 10 bases unmatched. CDR3 size: 15 residues. The CDR3 DNA follows: TGTGCCAGCAGCGACCCTAGCGGGAGTAACGATGAGCAGTTCTTC. Translated, it gives CASSDPSGSNDEQFF.

This chain uses TRBV6-5 with TRBJ2-1; 9 nucleotides align to TRBD2. Germline V gives CDR1 MNHEY, CDR2 SVGAGI. The CDR3 totals 16 residues. V dropped 0 bases and J dropped 10; count of bases not matched to a gene: 10. CDR3 in DNA: TGTGCCAGCAGTTACTCGGGTAGCGGGAGTGGAGGCGAGCAGTTCTTC. Translating gives CASSYSGSGSGGEQFF.

This clonotype has a count of ten or more. The chain couples TRBV6-2 or TRBV6-3 to TRBJ2-5; D uncertain. From germline, CDR1 is MNHEY and CDR2 SVGEGT. The CDR3 totals 13 residues. Trimming removed 0 bases at V and 5 bases at J, with 7 bases between. The CDR3 loop reads CASSYSPLETQYF. The CDR3 nucleotides read TGTGCCAGCAGTTACTCGCCCTTGGAGACCCAGTACTTC.

This clonotype occurred many times. The V call is TRBV29-1, the J call TRBJ2-7, with TRBD2 matching 8 bases. With V trimmed by 6 bases and J by 3 bases, 10 bases remained unmatched. The CDR3 loop spans 14 amino acids. Germline assignment: CDR1 SQVTM and CDR2 ANQGSEA. The CDR3 DNA reads as TGCAGCGTCCGGGGGGGTAGCGGGAACTACGAGCAGTACTTC. Its translation: CSVRGGSGNYEQYF.

This clonotype was recorded a few times. The chain is built from TRBV7-9 and TRBJ2-5; D unresolved. The CDR3 extends over 13 amino acids. Germline lookup yields CDR1 SEHNR and CDR2 FQNEAQ (reference sequence). The V end lost 4 bases, the J end lost 7 bases, and 13 bases lay between the germline ends. For the CDR3, the DNA is TGTGCCAGCAGCTCACAGAGGAAGGGGACCCAGTACTTC. This translates into CASSSQRKGTQYF.

The table lists this clonotype with a count of one. The chain combines TRBV19 with TRBJ2-5; perhaps TRBD2 as D (6 bases). The CDR3 spans 16 residues. The V end was cut by 4 bases, the J end by 1 base, with 16 bases between. Germline V gives CDR1 LNHDA, CDR2 SQIVND (reference sequence). The CDR3 sequence is CASSTDRGSGQETQYF. DNA of the CDR3: TGTGCCAGTAGTACCGATCGGGGGAGCGGCCAAGAGACCCAGTACTTC.

This rearrangement joins TRBV30 to TRBJ1-1, with a weak D call TRBD1 (6 bases). The CDR3 consists of 12 residues. CDR1 GTSNPN and CDR2 SVGIG come from the germline V gene (reference sequence). Trimming removed 3 bases at V and 4 bases at J, with 9 bases between. CDR3 amino acids: CAWRQGFTEAFF. The CDR3, as DNA: TGTGCCTGGAGGCAGGGGTTCACTGAAGCTTTCTTT.

This clonotype was observed many times. The chain recombines TRBV7-2 with TRBJ2-3; tentatively, D is TRBD1 or TRBD2 (6 bases each). V was shortened by 0 bases and J by 0 bases, with 10 bases between the two germline ends. Germline V CDR1 and CDR2: SGHTA, FQGNSA. This CDR3 comprises 16 residues. The CDR3 loop is CASSLAGGPSTDTQYF. The CDR3 DNA reads TGTGCCAGCAGCTTAGCGGGGGGCCCTAGCACAGATACGCAGTATTTT.

As to this clonotype: Being one base from a much bigger clone, this may be a read error. This chain connects TRBV9 to TRBJ2-5, with D perhaps TRBD1 (6 bases). The DNA end favors TRBJ2-1, so the J call may be wrong. The CDR3 contains 16 residues. Germline assignment: CDR1 SGDLS and CDR2 YYNGEE. The CDR3 region is CASSASAGVNQETQFF. The CDR3 DNA reads as TGTGCCAGCAGCGCCAGCGCAGGGGTCAACCAAGAGACCCAGTTCTTC.

The chain has TRBV4-1 and TRBJ2-1, with 11 bases matching TRBD2. CDR1 MGHRA and CDR2 YSYEKL come from the germline V gene. Germline trimming cut 4 bases from V and 6 bases from J; bases unmatched to any gene: 8. CDR3 length equals 16 residues. The CDR3 region has the DNA TGCGCCAGCAGCCCGGCGACGACTAGCGGGGCCAATGAGCAGTTCTTC. It translates to CASSPATTSGANEQFF.

Turning to this clonotype: A read error is possible here, since a much larger clone lies one base away. V and J are TRBV11-2 and TRBJ2-5; possibly TRBD1 for D (5 bases). The J call may be in error: the DNA end matches TRBJ2-1 better. The germline V gene has CDR1 SGHAT and CDR2 FQNNGV. This CDR3 has 14 residues. CDR3: CASSPRFGQETQFF. In DNA form, the CDR3 reads TGTGCCAGCAGCCCGCGGTTCGGACAAGAGACCCAGTTCTTC.

At least ten counts were recorded for this clonotype. The J gene is TRBJ2-5, the V gene TRBV20-1; D unclear. The DNA matches TRBJ2-7 better at its end, which makes the J call doubtful. Germline V CDR1 and CDR2: DFQATT, SNEGSKA (reference sequence). This CDR3 has 12 residues. CDR3 sequence: CSARGLKNEQYF. DNA of the CDR3: TGCAGTGCTAGAGGATTGAAGAACGAGCAGTACTTC.

Concerning this clonotype itself: This could be a read error, since a much larger clone is one nucleotide away. V is TRBV10-3 and J is TRBJ2-1; a weak D match, TRBD1 (7 bases). The CDR3 consists of 13 residues. Trimming shortened V by 2 bases and J by 9 bases, and 11 bases separated the two germline ends. CDR1 and CDR2 from the germline V gene are ENHRY and SYGVKD. CDR3 region: CAISEQGGSEQFF. Here the CDR3 DNA reads TGTGCCATCAGTGAGCAGGGGGGAAGTGAGCAGTTCTTC.

Concerning this clonotype itself: This may be a read error: a much more frequent sequence differs by one nucleotide. This chain uses TRBV11-2 with TRBJ2-4; possible D gene TRBD1, 6 bases. The last part of the DNA fits TRBJ2-7 better; the J call may be wrong. In germline, CDR1 is SGHAT, CDR2 FQNNGV. The CDR3 length is 15 residues. CDR3: CASSSLQGAPYEQYF. Here the CDR3 DNA reads TGTGCCAGCAGCTCGCTACAGGGAGCCCCCTACGAGCAGTACTTC.

Concerning this clonotype itself: It may be a read error: a sequence one base away is much more abundant. The conserved phenylalanine or tryptophan is not found at the CDR3 terminus, so this likely reflects a read error. The V gene is TRBV6-6, the J gene TRBJ2-5; D is undetermined. The CDR3 extends over 12 amino acids. Trimming took 0 bases from V and 5 from J, leaving 4 bases between them. Germline V lookup: CDR1 MNHNY, CDR2 SVGAGI (reference sequence). CDR3 sequence (DNA): TGTGCCAGCAGTTACTCCGCCGAGACCCAGTACCTC. Amino acids: CASSYSAETQYL.

This clonotype was picked up a small number of times. The V and J genes are TRBV4-3 and TRBJ1-4; TRBD1 might be the D (5 bases). Trimming stripped 0 bases from V and 7 bases from J, with 18 bases between. The CDR3 extends over 17 amino acids. Germline V gene lookup returns CDR1 LGHNA and CDR2 YSLEER. CDR3: CASSQDLSAVGGEKLFF. The CDR3 coding sequence is TGCGCCAGCAGCCAAGATCTTTCAGCCGTCGGGGGTGAAAAACTGTTTTTT.

This clonotype has just a few counts. This chain connects TRBV4-1 to TRBJ2-2, with 8 nucleotides matching TRBD2. CDR1 and CDR2 (germline): MGHRA, YSYEKL. V was clipped by 4 bases and J by 6 bases; unmatched bases: 10. This CDR3 has 16 amino acids. CDR3 loop: CASSRGSGVGSGELFF. In DNA form, the CDR3 reads TGCGCCAGCAGCCGAGGTAGCGGGGTCGGCTCCGGGGAGCTGTTTTTT.

This clonotype showed up just a few times. The V and J genes are TRBV30 and TRBJ2-7, with TRBD2 matching over 12 bases. V shed 2 bases, J shed 3 bases, and the junction held 8 bases outside the gene matches. Germline V lookup: CDR1 GTSNPN, CDR2 SVGIG (reference sequence). CDR3 size: 16 residues. In DNA, the CDR3 is TGTGCCTGGAGTCCACGGACTAGCGGGAATAGCTACGAGCAGTACTTC. As protein: CAWSPRTSGNSYEQYF.